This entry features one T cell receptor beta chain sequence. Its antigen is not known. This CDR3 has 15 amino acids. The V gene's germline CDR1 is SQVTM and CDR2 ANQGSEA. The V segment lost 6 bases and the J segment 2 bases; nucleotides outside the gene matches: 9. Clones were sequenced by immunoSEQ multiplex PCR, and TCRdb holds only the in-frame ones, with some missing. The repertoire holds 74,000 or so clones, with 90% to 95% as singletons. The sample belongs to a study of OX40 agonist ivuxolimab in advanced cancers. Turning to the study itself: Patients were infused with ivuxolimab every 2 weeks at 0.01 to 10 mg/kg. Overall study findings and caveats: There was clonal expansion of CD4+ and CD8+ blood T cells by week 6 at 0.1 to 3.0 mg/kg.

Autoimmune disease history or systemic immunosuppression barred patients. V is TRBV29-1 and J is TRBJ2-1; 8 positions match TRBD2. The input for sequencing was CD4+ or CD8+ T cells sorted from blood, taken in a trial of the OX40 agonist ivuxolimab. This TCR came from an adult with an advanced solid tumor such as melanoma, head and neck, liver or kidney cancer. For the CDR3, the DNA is TGCAGCGTCGGAAGCGGGAGCCGGGCCTACAATGAGCAGTTCTTC. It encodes CSVGSGSRAYNEQFF.